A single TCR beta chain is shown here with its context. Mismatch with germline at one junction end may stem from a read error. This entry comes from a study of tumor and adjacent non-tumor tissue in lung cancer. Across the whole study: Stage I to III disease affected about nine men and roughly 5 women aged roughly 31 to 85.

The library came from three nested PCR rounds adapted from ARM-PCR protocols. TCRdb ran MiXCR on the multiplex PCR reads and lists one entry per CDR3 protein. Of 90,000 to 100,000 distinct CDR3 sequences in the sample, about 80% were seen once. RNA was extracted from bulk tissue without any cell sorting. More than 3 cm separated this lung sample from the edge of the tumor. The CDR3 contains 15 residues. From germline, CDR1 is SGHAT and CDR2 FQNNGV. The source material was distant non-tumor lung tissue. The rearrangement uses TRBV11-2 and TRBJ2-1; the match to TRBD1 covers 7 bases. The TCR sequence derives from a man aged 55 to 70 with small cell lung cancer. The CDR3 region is CASSLGGQERNEQFF. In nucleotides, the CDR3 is TGCGCCAGCAGCTTAGGAGGACAGGAACGGAATGAGCAGTTCTTC.